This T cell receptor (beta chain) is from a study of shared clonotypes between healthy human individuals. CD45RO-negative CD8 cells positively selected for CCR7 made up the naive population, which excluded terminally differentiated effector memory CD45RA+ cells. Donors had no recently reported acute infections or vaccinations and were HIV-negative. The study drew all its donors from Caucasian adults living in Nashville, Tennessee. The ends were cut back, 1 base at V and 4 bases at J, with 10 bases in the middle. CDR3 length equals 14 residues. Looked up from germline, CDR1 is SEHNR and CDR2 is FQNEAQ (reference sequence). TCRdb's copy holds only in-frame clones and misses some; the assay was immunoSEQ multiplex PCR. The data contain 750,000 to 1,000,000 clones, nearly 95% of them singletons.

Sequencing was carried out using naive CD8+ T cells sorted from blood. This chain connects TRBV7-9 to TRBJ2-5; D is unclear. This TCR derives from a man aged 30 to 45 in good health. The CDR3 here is CASSLEVLPETQYF. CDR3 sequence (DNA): TGTGCCAGCAGCTTAGAGGTGCTCCCAGAGACCCAGTACTTC.